This T cell receptor beta chain stems from a study of blood T cell repertoires in COVID-19. The CDR3 is 15 amino acids. Germline V CDR1 and CDR2: SGHTA, FQGTGA. V was clipped by 1 base and J by 1 base, with 10 bases between them. Only in-frame clones appear in the TCRdb table, and some are missing; sequencing was by immunoSEQ multiplex PCR. The sample includes about 49,000 clones, under 70% of them seen just once. This chain connects TRBV7-3 to TRBJ2-5; D perhaps matches TRBD2 (6 bases). Sequenced sample: peripheral blood. This receptor was identified in a woman in her seventies with acute or convalescent COVID-19. The CDR3 nucleotides are TGTGCCAGCAGCTTAAGCGGGGCAGGCCAAGAGACCCAGTACTTC. Protein product: CASSLSGAGQETQYF. Based on the CDR3 plus reference TRBV7-3 and TRBJ2-5, the full variable domain is GAGVSQTPSNKVTEKGKYVELRCDPISGHTALYWYRQSLGQGPEFLIYFQGTGAADDSGLPNDRFFAVRPEGSVSTLKIQRTERGDSAVYLCASSLSGAGQETQYFGPGTRLLVL.